One and the same sample provided the 11 T cell receptor beta chains below, sequenced in a study of cytomegalovirus exposure and HLA in healthy donors. PCR amplification relied on 60 Vbeta primers (plus 13 Jbeta primers). Clones were read by immunoSEQ multiplex PCR, and TCRdb kept only the in-frame ones, dropping some. The sample carries about 160,000 clones, about 88% recorded once. The sample consisted of PBMCs. Receptors originate from a young man in good health and CMV-seropositive.

V and J are TRBV7-2 and TRBJ2-7; 14 nucleotides match TRBD2. Germline CDR1 is SGHTA and CDR2 is FQGNSA. The CDR3 is 16 amino acids. J was trimmed by 2 bases and V by 5 bases; bases with no gene match: 5. CDR3: CASSERGLAGAYEQYF. The CDR3 DNA follows: TGTGCCAGCAGCGAAAGGGGACTAGCGGGGGCCTACGAGCAGTACTTC.

The rearrangement uses TRBV7-8 and TRBJ1-3; possibly TRBD1 for D (6 bases). Germline CDR1 is SGHVS and CDR2 is FQNEAQ. This CDR3 is built from 15 residues. The V end lost 3 bases, the J end lost 0 bases, and 9 bases lay between the germline ends. The CDR3 loop is CASSFKGDSGNTIYF. The DNA of the CDR3 is TGTGCCAGCAGCTTTAAGGGGGACTCTGGAAACACCATATATTTT.

V is TRBV30 and J is TRBJ2-7, with D possibly TRBD1 on 6 matching bases. The CDR3 extends over 12 amino acids. Trimming pared 6 bases from V and 6 bases from J, leaving 15 bases between. Germline assignment: CDR1 GTSNPN and CDR2 SVGIG (reference sequence). Here the CDR3 DNA reads TGTGCCTGCGGGCAGGGGTTTTCCGAGCAGTACTTC. It is translated as CACGQGFSEQYF. The variable domain in full, with the rest retrieved from reference TRBV30 and TRBJ2-7, is SQTIHQWPATLVQPVGSPLSLECTVEGTSNPNLYWYRQAAGRGLQLLFYSVGIGQISSEVPQNLSASRPQDRQFILSSKKLLLSDSGFYLCACGQGFSEQYFGPGTRLTVT.

The V call is TRBV27, the J call TRBJ2-5; 9 bases line up with TRBD2. In germline, CDR1 is MNHEY, CDR2 SMNVEV (reference sequence). V lost 6 bases to trimming and J lost 3 bases; unmatched junction nucleotides: 5. This CDR3 is built from 14 residues. The CDR3: CASRTSGGKETQYF. As DNA, the CDR3 is TGTGCCAGCAGAACGAGCGGGGGGAAAGAGACCCAGTACTTC.

The rearrangement uses TRBV6-1 and TRBJ2-7; no clear D. V gave up 10 bases and J gave up 0 bases, with 16 bases separating them. This CDR3 has 14 residues. Germline V gene lookup returns CDR1 MNHNS and CDR2 SASEGT. CDR3 region: CATREAVFSYEQYF. The CDR3 DNA sequence: TGTGCCACCAGAGAGGCAGTTTTCTCCTACGAGCAGTACTTC.

This chain links TRBV2 with TRBJ2-1; possible D gene TRBD2, 6 bases. CDR1 and CDR2 (germline): SNHLY, FYNNEI. This CDR3 is built from 14 residues. The ends were cut back, 8 bases at V and 4 bases at J, with 15 bases in the middle. CDR3 bases: TGTGCCAGCCGGGAATTAGCGGATTACAATGAGCAGTTCTTC. This translates into CASRELADYNEQFF.

This clone was detected once. The chain employs TRBV29-1 and TRBJ1-2; 8 bases align to TRBD1. V lost 5 bases to trimming and J lost 5 bases; unmatched junction nucleotides: 13. This CDR3 comprises 15 residues. CDR1 SQVTM and CDR2 ANQGSEA come from the germline V gene. Written as DNA, the CDR3 is TGCAGCGTTCCCGGGACAGGACTCAAAGGGTATGGCTACACCTTC. This translates into CSVPGTGLKGYGYTF.

V is TRBV10-3 and J is TRBJ2-5, with 7 bases fitting TRBD1. This CDR3 is built from 15 residues. Per germline, CDR1 ENHRY and CDR2 SYGVKD. J was trimmed by 11 bases and V by 2 bases; bases with no gene match: 14. CDR3 amino acids: CAISENFGTGEKQYF. CDR3 in DNA: TGTGCCATCAGTGAGAATTTTGGAACAGGGGAAAAGCAGTACTTC.

The chain has TRBV2 and TRBJ2-3, with unresolved D. CDR1 is SNHLY and CDR2 is FYNNEI in the germline V gene. The CDR3 has 15 amino acids. The V end was cut by 7 bases, the J end by 2 bases, with 16 bases between. The CDR3 protein is CASTTGSALTDTQYF. In DNA, the CDR3 is TGTGCCAGCACGACCGGGTCGGCGCTCACAGATACGCAGTATTTT.

The chain combines TRBV5-1 with TRBJ2-7; 11 bases match TRBD1. V dropped 4 bases and J dropped 6; count of bases not matched to a gene: 6. This CDR3 is 14 amino acids long. CDR1 is SGHRS and CDR2 is YFSETQ in the germline V gene. The CDR3 nucleotides are TGCGCCAGCAGCCCGGGACAGGGGGTGGGCGAGCAGTACTTC. Amino acids: CASSPGQGVGEQYF.

DNA of the CDR3: TGTGCCAGCAGCAGGAGGCCGGATGGCAATCAGCCCCAGCATTTT. Amino acid sequence: CASSRRPDGNQPQHF. The chain has TRBV5-8 and TRBJ1-5; D is undetermined. Germline V lookup: CDR1 SGHTS, CDR2 YDEGEE. V was trimmed by 4 bases and J by 2 bases, leaving 13 bases between them. This CDR3 contains 15 residues.